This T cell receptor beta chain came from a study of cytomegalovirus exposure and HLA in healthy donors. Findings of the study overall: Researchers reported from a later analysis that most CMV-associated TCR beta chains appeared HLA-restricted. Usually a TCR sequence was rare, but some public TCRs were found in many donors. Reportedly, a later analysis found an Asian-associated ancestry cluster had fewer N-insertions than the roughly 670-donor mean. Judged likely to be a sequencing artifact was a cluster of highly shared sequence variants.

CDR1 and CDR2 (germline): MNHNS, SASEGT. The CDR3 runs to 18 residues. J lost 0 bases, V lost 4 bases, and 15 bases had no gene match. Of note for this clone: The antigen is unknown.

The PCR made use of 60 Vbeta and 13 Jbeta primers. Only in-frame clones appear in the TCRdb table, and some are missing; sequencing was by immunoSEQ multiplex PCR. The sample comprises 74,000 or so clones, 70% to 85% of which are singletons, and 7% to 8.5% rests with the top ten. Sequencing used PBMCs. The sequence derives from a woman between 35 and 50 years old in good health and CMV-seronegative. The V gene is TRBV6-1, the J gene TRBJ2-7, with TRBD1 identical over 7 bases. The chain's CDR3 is CASSGLEGGIGFSYEQYF. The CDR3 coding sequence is TGTGCCAGCAGTGGGTTAGAAGGGGGCATCGGCTTCTCCTACGAGCAGTACTTC.